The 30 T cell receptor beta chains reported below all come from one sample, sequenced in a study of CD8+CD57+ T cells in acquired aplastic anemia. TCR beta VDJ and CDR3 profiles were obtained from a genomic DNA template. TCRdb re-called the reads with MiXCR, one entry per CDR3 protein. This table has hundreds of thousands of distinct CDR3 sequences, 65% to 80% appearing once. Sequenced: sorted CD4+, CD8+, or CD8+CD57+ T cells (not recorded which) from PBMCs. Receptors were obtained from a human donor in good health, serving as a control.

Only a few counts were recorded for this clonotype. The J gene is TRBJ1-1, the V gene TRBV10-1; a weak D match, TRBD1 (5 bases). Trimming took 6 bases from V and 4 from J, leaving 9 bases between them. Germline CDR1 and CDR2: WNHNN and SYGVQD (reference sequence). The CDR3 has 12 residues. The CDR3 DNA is TGCGCCAGCAGCCGGAGGGGCACTGAAGCTTTCTTT. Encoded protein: CASSRRGTEAFF.

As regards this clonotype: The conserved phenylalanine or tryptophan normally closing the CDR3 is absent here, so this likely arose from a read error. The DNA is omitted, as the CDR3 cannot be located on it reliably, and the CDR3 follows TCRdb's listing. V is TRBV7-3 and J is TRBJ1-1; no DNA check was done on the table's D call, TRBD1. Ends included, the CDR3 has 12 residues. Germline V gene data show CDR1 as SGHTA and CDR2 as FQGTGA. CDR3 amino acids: CASSEGNGGAYV.

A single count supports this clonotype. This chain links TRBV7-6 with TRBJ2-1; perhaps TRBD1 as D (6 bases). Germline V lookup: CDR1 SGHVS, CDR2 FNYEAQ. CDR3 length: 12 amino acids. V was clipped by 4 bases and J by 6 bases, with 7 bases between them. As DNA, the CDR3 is TGTGCCAGCAGCTCGGACAGCAATGAGCAGTTCTTC. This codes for CASSSDSNEQFF. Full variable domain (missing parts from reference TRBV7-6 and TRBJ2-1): GAGVSQSPRYKVTKRGQDVALRCDPISGHVSLYWYRQALGQGPEFLTYFNYEAQQDKSGLPNDRFSAERPEGSISTLTIQRTEQRDSAMYRCASSSDSNEQFFGPGTRLTVL.

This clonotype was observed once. CDR3 sequence (DNA): TGCGCCAGCAGCTTGGACGGACAGGGGGATAATTCACCCCTCCACTTT. The encoded protein is CASSLDGQGDNSPLHF. This chain connects TRBV5-1 to TRBJ1-6; 10 nucleotides agree with TRBD1. V was clipped by 0 bases and J by 5 bases; unmatched bases: 2. This CDR3 contains 16 residues. Per the germline V gene, CDR1 is SGHRS and CDR2 is YFSETQ.

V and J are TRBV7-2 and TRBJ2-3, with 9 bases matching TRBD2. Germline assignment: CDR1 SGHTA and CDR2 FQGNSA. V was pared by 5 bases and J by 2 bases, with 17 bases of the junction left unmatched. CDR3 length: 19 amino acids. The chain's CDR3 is CASSEGAGASGAFTDTQYF. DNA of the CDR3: TGTGCCAGCAGCGAGGGGGCAGGGGCTAGCGGGGCTTTCACAGATACGCAGTATTTT.

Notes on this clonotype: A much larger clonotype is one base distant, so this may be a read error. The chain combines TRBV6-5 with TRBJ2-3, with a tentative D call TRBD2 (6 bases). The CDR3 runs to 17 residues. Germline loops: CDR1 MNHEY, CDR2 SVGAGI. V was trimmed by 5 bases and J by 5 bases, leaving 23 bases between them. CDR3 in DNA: TGTGCCAGCAGTGCCTCGTTAGTCGGGAGCCTGTTAGATACGCAGTATTTT. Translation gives CASSASLVGSLLDTQYF.

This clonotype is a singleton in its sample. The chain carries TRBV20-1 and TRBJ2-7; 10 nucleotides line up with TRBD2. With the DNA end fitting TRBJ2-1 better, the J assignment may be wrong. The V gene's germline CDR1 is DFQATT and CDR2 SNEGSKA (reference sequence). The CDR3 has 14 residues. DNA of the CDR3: TGCAGTGCAAAAAGCGGGGGGGAAATCAATGAGCAGTTCTTC. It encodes CSAKSGGEINEQFF.

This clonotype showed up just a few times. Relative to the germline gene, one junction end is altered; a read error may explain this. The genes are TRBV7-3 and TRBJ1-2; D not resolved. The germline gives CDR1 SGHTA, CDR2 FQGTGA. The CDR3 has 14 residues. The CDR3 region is CASSLRRQETQYFF. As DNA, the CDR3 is TGTGCCAGCAGCTTAAGACGGCAAGAGACCCAGTACTTCTTC.

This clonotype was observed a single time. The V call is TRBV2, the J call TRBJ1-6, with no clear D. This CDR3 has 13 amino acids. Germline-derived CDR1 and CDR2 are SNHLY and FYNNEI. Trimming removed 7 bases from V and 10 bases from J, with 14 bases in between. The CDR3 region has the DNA TGTGCCAGCAATCGAGCGACCCGGTCACCCCTCCACTTT. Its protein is CASNRATRSPLHF.

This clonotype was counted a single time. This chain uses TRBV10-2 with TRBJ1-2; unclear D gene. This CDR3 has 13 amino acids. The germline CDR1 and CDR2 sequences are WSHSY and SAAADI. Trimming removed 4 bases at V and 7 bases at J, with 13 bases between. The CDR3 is CASSVSGEGGYTF. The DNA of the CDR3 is TGCGCCAGCAGTGTCTCGGGAGAGGGTGGCTACACCTTC.

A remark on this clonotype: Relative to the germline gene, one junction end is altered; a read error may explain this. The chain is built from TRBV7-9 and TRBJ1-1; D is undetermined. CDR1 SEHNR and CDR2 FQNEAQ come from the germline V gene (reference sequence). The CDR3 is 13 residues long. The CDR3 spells CATSSGRWRRDLF. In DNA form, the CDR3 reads TGTGCCACCAGCAGTGGCAGGTGGAGGAGGGATCTGTTT.

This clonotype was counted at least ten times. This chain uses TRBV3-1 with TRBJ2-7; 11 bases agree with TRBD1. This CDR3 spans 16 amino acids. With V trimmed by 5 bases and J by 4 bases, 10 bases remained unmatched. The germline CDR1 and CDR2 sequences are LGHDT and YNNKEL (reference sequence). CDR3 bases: TGTGCCAGCAGCGGAGGACCGGGACAGGGGGGGTACGAGCAGTACTTC. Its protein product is CASSGGPGQGGYEQYF.

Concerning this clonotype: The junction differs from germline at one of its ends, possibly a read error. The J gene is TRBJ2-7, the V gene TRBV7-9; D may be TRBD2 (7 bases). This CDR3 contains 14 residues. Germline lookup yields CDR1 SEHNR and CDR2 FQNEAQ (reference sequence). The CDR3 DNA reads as TGTGCCAGCAGCCCCCGGAGGTGGTCCGGCGGGGGCCACTTC. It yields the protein CASSPRRWSGGGHF.

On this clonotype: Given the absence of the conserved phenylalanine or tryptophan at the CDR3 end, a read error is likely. The CDR3 here is CASRLGPAGTQYY. The CDR3 region has the DNA TGTGCCAGCAGGCTAGGGCCGGCGGGGACCCAGTACTAC. The rearrangement joins TRBV7-2 to TRBJ2-5; perhaps TRBD2 as D (5 bases). This CDR3 spans 13 amino acids. Trimming removed 6 bases at V and 7 bases at J, with 15 bases between. CDR1 and CDR2 from the germline V gene are SGHTA and FQGNSA.

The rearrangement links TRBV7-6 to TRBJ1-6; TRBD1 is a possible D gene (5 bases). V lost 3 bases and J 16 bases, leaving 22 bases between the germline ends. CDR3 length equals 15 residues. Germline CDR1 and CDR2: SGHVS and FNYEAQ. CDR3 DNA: TGTGCCAGCAGCTTTATTATCGCGTGGGACTCGACTCTCCACTTT. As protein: CASSFIIAWDSTLHF.

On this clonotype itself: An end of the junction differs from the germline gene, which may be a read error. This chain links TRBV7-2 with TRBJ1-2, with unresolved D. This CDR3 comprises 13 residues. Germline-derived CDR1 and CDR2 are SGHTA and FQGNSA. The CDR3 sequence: CASSLEYSDGYTF. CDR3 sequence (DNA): TGCGCCAGCAGCTTGGAATACAGCGATGGCTACACCTTC.

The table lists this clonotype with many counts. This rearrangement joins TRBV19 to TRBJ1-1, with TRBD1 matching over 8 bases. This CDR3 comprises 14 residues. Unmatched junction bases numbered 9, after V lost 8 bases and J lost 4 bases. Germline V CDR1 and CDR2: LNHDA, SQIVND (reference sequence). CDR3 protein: CASSFDRGGTEAFF. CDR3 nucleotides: TGTGCCAGTTCCTTCGACAGGGGAGGCACTGAAGCTTTCTTT.

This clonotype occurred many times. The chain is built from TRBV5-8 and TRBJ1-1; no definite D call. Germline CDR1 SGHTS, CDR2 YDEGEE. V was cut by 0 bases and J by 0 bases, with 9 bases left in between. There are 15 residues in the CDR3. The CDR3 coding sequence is TGTGCCAGCAGCTTGGCTCTGGGGATGAACACTGAAGCTTTCTTT. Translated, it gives CASSLALGMNTEAFF.

Written as DNA, the CDR3 is TGTGCCAGCAGCCTCGTGACGATCAAAGAGACCCAGTACTTC. This sequence encodes CASSLVTIKETQYF. The chain uses TRBV12-3 or TRBV12-4 and TRBJ2-5; unclear D gene. This CDR3 comprises 14 residues. V lost 6 bases and J lost 3, with 14 bases in between.

CDR3 coding DNA: TGTGCCAGCAGCCCACCACTGGGAGCTGCCAAGCAGTACTATTTT. Encoded protein: CASSPPLGAAKQYYF. V and J are TRBV7-2 and TRBJ2-3, with D tentatively TRBD2 (5 bases). This CDR3 is 15 amino acids long. Trimming cost V 5 bases and J 15 bases, with 27 bases left between them. In germline, CDR1 is SGHTA, CDR2 FQGNSA.

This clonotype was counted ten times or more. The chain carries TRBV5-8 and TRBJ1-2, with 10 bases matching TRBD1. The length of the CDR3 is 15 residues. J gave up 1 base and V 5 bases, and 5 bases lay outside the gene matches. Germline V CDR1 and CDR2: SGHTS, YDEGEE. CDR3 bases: TGTGCCAGCAGAGTAGGGACAGGGGATAACTATGGCTACACCTTC. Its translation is CASRVGTGDNYGYTF.

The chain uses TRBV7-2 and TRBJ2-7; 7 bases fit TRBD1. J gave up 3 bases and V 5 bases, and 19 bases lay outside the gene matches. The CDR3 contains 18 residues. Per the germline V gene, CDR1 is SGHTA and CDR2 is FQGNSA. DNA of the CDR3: TGTGCCAGCAGCGCCGGGGAGTTCGACAGGGCCGTGTACTACGAGCAGTACTTC. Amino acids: CASSAGEFDRAVYYEQYF.

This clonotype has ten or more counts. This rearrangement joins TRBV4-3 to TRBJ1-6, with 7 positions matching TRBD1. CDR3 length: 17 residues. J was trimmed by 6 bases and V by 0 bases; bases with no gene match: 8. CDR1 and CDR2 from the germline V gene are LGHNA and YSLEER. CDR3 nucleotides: TGCGCCAGCAGCCAAGATTATGGGAGGGGGCTTAATTCACCCCTCCACTTT. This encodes CASSQDYGRGLNSPLHF.

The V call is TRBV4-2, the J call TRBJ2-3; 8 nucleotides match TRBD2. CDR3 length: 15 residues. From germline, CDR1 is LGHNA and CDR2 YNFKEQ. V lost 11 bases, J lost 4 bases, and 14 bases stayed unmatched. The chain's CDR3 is CAGSLAGRVADTQYF. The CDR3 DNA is TGTGCCGGAAGCTTAGCGGGAAGGGTAGCAGATACGCAGTATTTT.

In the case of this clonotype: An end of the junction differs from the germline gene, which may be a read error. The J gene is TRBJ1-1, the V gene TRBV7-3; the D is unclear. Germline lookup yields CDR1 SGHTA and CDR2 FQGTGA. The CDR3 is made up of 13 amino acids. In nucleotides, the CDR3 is TGCGCCAGCAGTTTTGGATCGAACCCTGAAGATTTCTTT. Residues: CASSFGSNPEDFF.

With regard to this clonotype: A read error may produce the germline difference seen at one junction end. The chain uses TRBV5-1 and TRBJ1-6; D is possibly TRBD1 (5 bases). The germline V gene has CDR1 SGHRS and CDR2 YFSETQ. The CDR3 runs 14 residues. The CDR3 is CASSLVGGYTPLHF. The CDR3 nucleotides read TGTGCCAGCAGCTTGGTCGGGGGTTACACACCCCTCCACTTT.

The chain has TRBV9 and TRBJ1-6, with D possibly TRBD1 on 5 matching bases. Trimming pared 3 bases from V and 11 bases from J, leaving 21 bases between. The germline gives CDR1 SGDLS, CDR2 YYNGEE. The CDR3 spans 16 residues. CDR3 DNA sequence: TGTGCCAGCAGCGCTTCGTTGGGCGCAGGGACCCCACCCCTCCACTTT. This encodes CASSASLGAGTPPLHF. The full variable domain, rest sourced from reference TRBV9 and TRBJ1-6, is DSGVTQTPKHLITATGQRVTLRCSPRSGDLSVYWYQQSLDQGLQFLIQYYNGEERAKGNILERFSAQQFPDLHSELNLSSLELGDSALYFCASSASLGAGTPPLHFGNGTRLTVT.

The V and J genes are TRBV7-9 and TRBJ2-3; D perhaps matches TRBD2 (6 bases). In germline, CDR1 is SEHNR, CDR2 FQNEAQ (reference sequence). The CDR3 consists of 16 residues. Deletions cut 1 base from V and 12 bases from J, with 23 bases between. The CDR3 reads CASSLGSEGSLLRQYF. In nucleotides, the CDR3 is TGTGCCAGCAGCTTAGGGTCGGAGGGTAGCCTACTACGACAGTATTTT.

CDR3 loop: CATGPGDSTDTQHF. In DNA form, the CDR3 reads TGTGCCACCGGACCAGGGGATAGCACAGATACGCAGCATTTT. The rearrangement links TRBV10-3 to TRBJ2-3; the D gene is possibly TRBD1 (6 bases). The J call may be mistaken, given a closer DNA end match to TRBJ1-5. Germline CDR1 reads ENHRY; CDR2 reads SYGVKD. CDR3 length equals 14 residues.

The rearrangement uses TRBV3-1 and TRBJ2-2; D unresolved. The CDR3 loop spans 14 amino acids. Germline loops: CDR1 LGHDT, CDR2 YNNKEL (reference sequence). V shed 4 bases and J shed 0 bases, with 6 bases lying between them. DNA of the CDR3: TGTGCCAGCAGCCTGGCAACGAACACCGGGGAGCTGTTTTTT. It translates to CASSLATNTGELFF.